Detailed here is one T cell receptor beta chain. Its target is not known. This entry comes from a study of early T cells in non-severe SARS-CoV-2 infection. Study-level points and caveats: Matching results from VDJdb favored anti-spike CD8 responses, leaving private and CD4 specificities undetected.

Germline V gene sequence: CDR1 MNHEY, CDR2 SMNVEV (reference sequence). The CDR3 has 13 residues. With 8 bases removed from V and 5 bases from J, the gap between germline ends came to 13 bases. cDNA molecules, individually, were tagged with unique molecular identifiers. TCRdb recomputed calls from the 5' RACE reads with MiXCR, one row per CDR3 protein. The sample holds more than 85,000 distinct CDR3 sequences, 16% seen once. This chain joins TRBV27 and TRBJ1-5; D gene uncertain. The sample was whole blood. The sequence was obtained from an adult who was a healthcare worker with PCR-confirmed SARS-CoV-2 infection or an uninfected control (not recorded which). The CDR3 loop reads CASPFDEYQPQHF. CDR3 DNA: TGTGCCAGCCCCTTCGACGAATATCAGCCCCAGCATTTT.